The 30 T cell receptor beta chains in this list originate from one sample, sequenced in a study of technical replicates of blood from several donors. TCRdb's copy holds only in-frame clones and misses some; the assay was immunoSEQ multiplex PCR. The table has about 84,000 clones, 93% seen once. Sequenced input: T cells isolated from PBMCs. The source of these receptors is a human donor in good health.

This clone was observed a handful of times. This chain uses TRBV19 with TRBJ1-2, with 9 positions matching TRBD1. Trimming removed 7 bases from V and 3 bases from J; junction bases left unmatched: 6. Germline CDR1 and CDR2: LNHDA and SQIVND (reference sequence). The length of the CDR3 is 14 residues. The CDR3 DNA is TGTGCCAGTATCCGAGGGACAGGGTACTATGGCTACACCTTC. Translating gives CASIRGTGYYGYTF.

This chain connects TRBV5-4 to TRBJ2-7; 12 nucleotides line up with TRBD2. With V trimmed by 5 bases and J by 5 bases, 8 bases remained unmatched. The germline V gene encodes CDR1 SGHNT and CDR2 YYREEE (reference sequence). CDR3 length: 15 amino acids. The CDR3 bases are TGTGCCAGCAGGCCTGGACTAGCGGGGAATAACGAGCAGTACTTC. Translation: CASRPGLAGNNEQYF. Using reference TRBV5-4 and TRBJ2-7 for the parts outside the CDR3, the full variable domain is ETGVTQSPTHLIKTRGQQVTLRCSSQSGHNTVSWYQQALGQGPQFIFQYYREEENGRGNFPPRFSGLQFPNYSSELNVNALELDDSALYLCASRPGLAGNNEQYFGPGTRLTVT.

This clone appeared a few times. The gene calls are TRBV30 and TRBJ1-3; tentative D call: TRBD1 (6 bases). This CDR3 contains 13 residues. Trimming stripped 1 base from V and 4 bases from J, with 8 bases between. Germline lookup yields CDR1 GTSNPN and CDR2 SVGIG (reference sequence). CDR3 nucleotides: TGTGCCTGGAGTGCAGGGGTGGGAAACACCATATATTTT. Translating it yields CAWSAGVGNTIYF.

The chain uses TRBV6-5 and TRBJ1-1; the D is unclear. The CDR3 totals 13 residues. V shed 8 bases and J shed 0 bases, with 10 bases lying between them. Germline V gene data show CDR1 as MNHEY and CDR2 as SVGAGI. CDR3 loop: CASALMMNTEAFF. The DNA of the CDR3 is TGTGCCAGCGCACTTATGATGAACACTGAAGCTTTCTTT.

The chain uses TRBV28 and TRBJ2-3; D perhaps matches TRBD1 (6 bases). Germline CDR1 and CDR2: MDHEN and SYDVKM. Trimming took off 2 bases at V and 2 bases at J, with 20 bases between the two ends. The CDR3 is 18 amino acids. Here the CDR3 DNA reads TGTGCCAGCAGTTTAACAGGGTCAAGTACGGCCGACACAGATACGCAGTATTTT. This translates into CASSLTGSSTADTDTQYF.

The rearrangement joins TRBV27 to TRBJ2-2; D not resolved. Trimming cost V 4 bases and J 6 bases, with 24 bases left between them. The CDR3 loop spans 18 amino acids. CDR1 and CDR2 from the germline V gene are MNHEY and SMNVEV (reference sequence). CDR3 sequence (DNA): TGTGCCAGCAGTTCTCTACGGCAAGTGGGCCCCGCGCCCGGGGAGCTGTTTTTT. Protein sequence: CASSSLRQVGPAPGELFF.

The genes are TRBV5-4 and TRBJ2-3; 8 nucleotides line up with TRBD2. Germline assignment: CDR1 SGHNT and CDR2 YYREEE (reference sequence). The CDR3 is made up of 15 amino acids. V gave up 4 bases and J gave up 4 bases; unmatched junction bases: 8. CDR3 residues: CASSLLSGIADTQYF. The CDR3 DNA reads TGTGCCAGCAGCCTTCTTAGCGGGATTGCAGATACGCAGTATTTT.

V gene TRBV29-1 combines with J gene TRBJ2-3, with D possibly matching TRBD2 (5 bases). The CDR3 runs to 13 residues. Germline CDR1 is SQVTM and CDR2 is ANQGSEA. V was shortened by 4 bases and J by 0 bases, with 8 bases between the two germline ends. DNA of the CDR3: TGCAGCGTTGTCGGCGGGAGCACAGATACGCAGTATTTT. Translated: CSVVGGSTDTQYF.

The chain links TRBV28 to TRBJ1-1, with D maybe TRBD1 (6 bases). V gave up 7 bases and J gave up 5 bases, with 26 bases separating them. The germline CDR1 and CDR2 sequences are MDHEN and SYDVKM. This CDR3 has 17 amino acids. DNA of the CDR3: TGTGCCAGCACACTTCTACTGGGGGCCAGGGGCTTGACTGAAGCTTTCTTT. This sequence encodes CASTLLLGARGLTEAFF.

The chain couples TRBV5-1 to TRBJ2-2; 8 nucleotides agree with TRBD2. Germline CDR1 SGHRS, CDR2 YFSETQ. The CDR3 sequence is 15 residues long. Trimming took 1 base from V and 5 from J; bases not matched to a gene: 4. The CDR3 nucleotides are TGCGCCAGCAGCTTGCAGGGACTAGGGACCGGGGAGCTGTTTTTT. Translating it yields CASSLQGLGTGELFF.

In this sample, this clone turned up once. The V gene is TRBV2, the J gene TRBJ2-1, with 14 bases that match TRBD2. Germline V lookup: CDR1 SNHLY, CDR2 FYNNEI. The CDR3 length is 17 residues. Trimming took 5 bases from V and 3 from J; bases not matched to a gene: 6. The CDR3 DNA sequence: TGTGCCAGCAGTCCGGGACTAGCGGGAGATTTCTACAATGAGCAGTTCTTC. Translation: CASSPGLAGDFYNEQFF.

The chain employs TRBV9 and TRBJ1-1; TRBD1 might be the D (5 bases). CDR3 size: 15 residues. V was cut by 2 bases and J by 5 bases, with 16 bases left in between. Germline CDR1 is SGDLS and CDR2 is YYNGEE. The chain's CDR3 is CASSVYGHEATEAFF. CDR3 DNA: TGTGCCAGCAGCGTGTACGGACACGAGGCAACTGAAGCTTTCTTT.

V and J are TRBV5-1 and TRBJ2-7, with TRBD2 matching over 16 bases. The CDR3 runs 18 residues. V was pared by 3 bases and J by 0 bases, with 6 bases of the junction left unmatched. CDR1 SGHRS and CDR2 YFSETQ come from the germline V gene. This CDR3 is CASSWGTSGGASSYEQYF. The CDR3 DNA reads TGCGCCAGCAGCTGGGGGACTAGCGGGGGGGCTAGCTCCTACGAGCAGTACTTC.

The rearrangement joins TRBV7-9 to TRBJ1-6, with unresolved D. This CDR3 spans 18 amino acids. The ends were cut back, 4 bases at V and 4 bases at J, with 20 bases in the middle. Germline V gives CDR1 SEHNR, CDR2 FQNEAQ (reference sequence). CDR3 amino acids: CASSSSPSGKTYNSPLHF. The CDR3 DNA reads as TGTGCCAGCAGCTCTTCTCCGTCGGGGAAGACTTATAATTCACCCCTCCACTTT.

The chain employs TRBV2 and TRBJ1-1, with D maybe TRBD1 (5 bases). V dropped 9 bases and J dropped 2 bases, with 16 bases sitting between them. CDR1 and CDR2 from the germline V gene are SNHLY and FYNNEI. This CDR3 comprises 14 residues. The CDR3, as DNA: TGTGCCAGTACGGTGGCAGGGACTAACACTGAAGCTTTCTTT. Encoded protein: CASTVAGTNTEAFF. The full variable domain, rest sourced from reference TRBV2 and TRBJ1-1, is EPEVTQTPSHQVTQMGQEVILRCVPISNHLYFYWYRQILGQKVEFLVSFYNNEISEKSEIFDDQFSVERPDGSNFTLKIRSTKLEDSAMYFCASTVAGTNTEAFFGQGTRLTVV.

CDR3 in amino acids: CASSRGNYGYTF. The CDR3 DNA reads TGTGCCAGCAGTCGGGGTAACTATGGCTACACCTTC. The J gene is TRBJ1-2, the V gene TRBV28; no clear D gene. The ends were cut back, 5 bases at V and 1 base at J, with 5 bases in the middle. There are 12 residues in the CDR3. From germline, CDR1 is MDHEN and CDR2 SYDVKM.

The rearrangement uses TRBV4-1 and TRBJ2-5, with D maybe TRBD2 (6 bases). Trimming cost V 0 bases and J 2 bases, with 13 bases left between them. This CDR3 is built from 16 residues. Germline V CDR1 and CDR2: MGHRA, YSYEKL. The CDR3 DNA reads as TGCGCCAGCAGCCAAGAACTAGCTGGAGATCAAGAGACCCAGTACTTC. Its protein is CASSQELAGDQETQYF.

The chain recombines TRBV10-1 with TRBJ2-7; 7 nucleotides line up with TRBD1. Germline assignment: CDR1 WNHNN and CDR2 SYGVQD (reference sequence). V gave up 6 bases and J gave up 1 base; unmatched junction bases: 12. The CDR3 is 16 residues long. The CDR3 here is CASSDSRAGGSYEQYF. The CDR3 DNA is TGCGCCAGCAGCGACTCCAGAGCAGGGGGATCCTACGAGCAGTACTTC.

This chain links TRBV4-1 with TRBJ1-4; perhaps TRBD1 as D (6 bases). The CDR3 contains 16 residues. The ends were cut back, 10 bases at V and 4 bases at J, with 22 bases in the middle. The germline gives CDR1 MGHRA, CDR2 YSYEKL. As DNA, the CDR3 is TGCGCCACTACCGGGGGGCAGGGAGGTTTTAATGAAAAACTGTTTTTT. It translates to CATTGGQGGFNEKLFF.

The chain has TRBV5-1 and TRBJ2-6; D remains unclear. V was clipped by 1 base and J by 0 bases, with 5 bases between them. From germline, CDR1 is SGHRS and CDR2 YFSETQ. The CDR3 consists of 15 residues. The CDR3 DNA sequence: TGCGCCAGCAGCTTGACCGGCTCTGGGGCCAACGTCCTGACTTTC. This translates into CASSLTGSGANVLTF.

The J gene is TRBJ1-5, the V gene TRBV10-2; D perhaps matches TRBD1 (6 bases). The germline V and J ends were trimmed by 5 bases and 7 bases, with 12 bases remaining between them. Germline assignment: CDR1 WSHSY and CDR2 SAAADI. The CDR3 is made up of 13 amino acids. CDR3 sequence: CASSPQGRQPQHF. The CDR3 region has the DNA TGCGCCAGCAGTCCACAGGGCCGACAGCCCCAGCATTTT.

This clone was seen a single time. The V and J genes are TRBV19 and TRBJ2-7; 8 bases line up with TRBD1. The germline V gene has CDR1 LNHDA and CDR2 SQIVND (reference sequence). The J segment lost 3 bases and the V segment lost 5 bases, leaving 12 bases of the junction unmatched. This CDR3 has 16 residues. The CDR3 loop reads CASSGRGQDIDYEQYF. The DNA for the CDR3 is TGTGCCAGTAGTGGTCGGGGACAGGATATTGACTACGAGCAGTACTTC.

This chain links TRBV4-1 with TRBJ1-1; perhaps TRBD1 as D (5 bases). Germline lookup yields CDR1 MGHRA and CDR2 YSYEKL. This CDR3 region has 14 residues. V lost 3 bases, J lost 2 bases, and 10 bases lay in between. CDR3 amino acids: CASSHETVNTEAFF. In DNA form, the CDR3 reads TGCGCCAGCAGCCACGAGACAGTAAACACTGAAGCTTTCTTT.

This chain links TRBV19 with TRBJ1-2, with unresolved D. Germline loops: CDR1 LNHDA, CDR2 SQIVND (reference sequence). This CDR3 comprises 12 residues. Trimming took 3 bases from V and 4 from J, leaving 6 bases between them. The CDR3 protein is CASSIPGYGYTF. The DNA of the CDR3 is TGTGCCAGTAGTATTCCGGGCTATGGCTACACCTTC.

The chain links TRBV7-6 to TRBJ2-2; 12 nucleotides match TRBD1. The germline V gene encodes CDR1 SGHVS and CDR2 FNYEAQ. V was clipped by 3 bases and J by 0 bases; unmatched bases: 8. The CDR3 is 19 residues long. As DNA, the CDR3 is TGTGCCAGCAGCTTGGGGACAGGGGGCATCTTAACGAACACCGGGGAGCTGTTTTTT. Residues: CASSLGTGGILTNTGELFF. Complete variable domain (other parts from reference TRBV7-6 and TRBJ2-2): GAGVSQSPRYKVTKRGQDVALRCDPISGHVSLYWYRQALGQGPEFLTYFNYEAQQDKSGLPNDRFSAERPEGSISTLTIQRTEQRDSAMYRCASSLGTGGILTNTGELFFGEGSRLTVL.

This clone was seen only once. The chain employs TRBV4-1 and TRBJ1-5; D gene unclear. The V end lost 0 bases, the J end lost 0 bases, and 12 bases lay between the germline ends. Germline V gene sequence: CDR1 MGHRA, CDR2 YSYEKL. CDR3 length equals 17 residues. The CDR3, as DNA: TGCGCCAGCAGCCAAGATCCCCCGCAGAATAGCAATCAGCCCCAGCATTTT. Encoded protein: CASSQDPPQNSNQPQHF.

The rearrangement links TRBV21-1 to TRBJ2-7; the D call TRBD1 from the table was never checked on the DNA. TRBV21-1 corresponds to a pseudogene. The CDR3 loop spans 21 amino acids. CDR3 in DNA: TGTGCCAGCAGCAAAGCGACAGGGTTTTTAGTTCAACTTAGGAGCTCCTACGAGCAGTACTTC. It codes for CASSKATGFLVQLRSSYEQYF.

V gene TRBV5-1 combines with J gene TRBJ2-4, with TRBD1 matching over 7 bases. The germline CDR1 and CDR2 sequences are SGHRS and YFSETQ. V gave up 0 bases and J gave up 8 bases; unmatched junction bases: 14. This CDR3 is 17 amino acids long. CDR3 in DNA: TGCGCCAGCAGCTTGGGGGCAGGGGGACATTTTAGTGACATTCAGTACTTC. Residues: CASSLGAGGHFSDIQYF.

This clone was recorded only once. The J gene is TRBJ1-2, the V gene TRBV18; D might be TRBD1 (6 bases). There are 16 residues in the CDR3. Trimming took 1 base from V and 8 from J, leaving 20 bases between them. Germline V gene lookup returns CDR1 KGHSH and CDR2 LQKENI. The CDR3, as DNA: TGTGCCAGCTCACCACTGGAATCAGGGGCATATTGGGGCTACACCTTC. The encoded protein is CASSPLESGAYWGYTF.

The V call is TRBV13, the J call TRBJ2-3; 7 nucleotides line up with TRBD1. Looked up from germline, CDR1 is PRHDT and CDR2 is FYEKMQ (reference sequence). The V segment lost 5 bases and the J segment 4 bases; nucleotides outside the gene matches: 9. The CDR3 is made up of 15 amino acids. Written as DNA, the CDR3 is TGTGCCAGCAGCACAAGGGGGCTCATCGCAGATACGCAGTATTTT. Translation gives CASSTRGLIADTQYF.